This TCR beta chain appears in the sequencing data of a study of identical twins. Broader study findings: Conclusions were drawn cross-sectionally by statistical analysis, without following the same donors.

This CDR3 contains 18 residues. V was trimmed by 5 bases and J by 3 bases, leaving 23 bases between them. Germline V gives CDR1 SGHAT, CDR2 FQNNGV. TCRdb reanalysed the 5' RACE reads using MiXCR and keeps one entry per CDR3 protein. Of approximately 300,000 distinct CDR3 sequences in the sample, roughly 10% are singletons; the top ten hold approximately 7%. This clonotype was picked up a small number of times. Its specificity is unknown. The same specimen was also included in a second study, on yellow fever vaccine responses in identical twins.

The clonotype originates from a woman under 30 in good health. The rearrangement joins TRBV11-2 to TRBJ2-1, with D possibly matching TRBD1 (5 bases). The sequencing sample was made of CD8+ T cells sorted from blood. The CDR3: CASSQRGFPSFFYNEQFF. The CDR3 DNA sequence: TGTGCCAGCAGCCAAAGGGGCTTCCCGTCTTTTTTCTACAATGAGCAGTTCTTC. Supplemented by reference TRBV11-2 and TRBJ2-1, the full variable domain reads EAGVAQSPRYKIIEKRQSVAFWCNPISGHATLYWYQQILGQGPKLLIQFQNNGVVDDSQLPKDRFSAERLKGVDSTLKIQPAKLEDSAVYLCASSQRGFPSFFYNEQFFGPGTRLTVL.